These T cell receptor beta chains were read from a single sample in a study of human T cells and chemical hapten exposure. TCRdb reprocessed the RACE reads via MiXCR and lists one record per CDR3 protein. The sample lists 370,000 or so distinct CDR3 sequences, around 5% occurring once. Material: whole blood, obtained in connection with sensitization to the hapten diphenylcyclopropenone (DPC). The receptors stem from a woman aged 50 to 60 with alopecia areata. Some clones in this sample may be carry-over from other donors' samples. Each CDR3 is given with its conserved first and last residue. A D gene is named only where the DNA matches it firmly. A clone size is listed for some rows: how often the clone was seen (once, few, many), or a class if it is expanded.

CDR3 | DNA | size | J | D | V
CASSLAAGKAYEQYF | TGTGCCAGCAGCTTAGCGGCAGGGAAAGCCTACGAGCAGTACTTC | - | TRBJ2-7 | - | TRBV7-7
CASSLTTGGKGEQYF | TGTGCCAGCAGCTTAACGACAGGGGGCAAGGGTGAGCAGTACTTC | - | TRBJ2-7 | TRBD1 | TRBV7-3
CASSFSPDQPQHF | TGTGCCAGCAGCTTTTCGCCGGACCAGCCCCAGCATTTT | many | TRBJ1-5 | - | TRBV7-3
CAISESPSGAAITDTQYF | TGTGCCATCAGTGAGTCCCCTAGCGGGGCGGCGATCACAGATACGCAGTATTTT | - | TRBJ2-3 | TRBD2 | TRBV10-3
CASSSLLAGTQYF | TGTGCCAGCAGCTCATTGCTAGCGGGTACGCAGTATTTT | few | TRBJ2-3 | TRBD2 | TRBV7-2
CASRPIGLDGYTF | TGTGCCAGCAGGCCCATTGGGCTTGATGGCTACACCTTC | many | TRBJ1-2 | - | TRBV28
CASSLGYNTDTQYF | TGCGCCAGCAGCTTGGGGTATAACACAGATACGCAGTATTTT | many | TRBJ2-3 | - | TRBV5-1
CSADGTGIYGYTF | TGCAGCGCCGATGGGACAGGGATCTATGGCTACACCTTC | many | TRBJ1-2 | TRBD1 | TRBV29-1
CASSLDGSQPQHF | TGTGCCAGCAGTTTGGACGGGAGTCAGCCCCAGCATTTT | - | TRBJ1-5 | - | TRBV7-9
CASSLAKPGTDTQYF | TGTGCCAGCAGCTTAGCGAAGCCGGGAACAGATACGCAGTATTTT | many | TRBJ2-3 | - | TRBV7-8
CASSQDTGGRPYEQYF | TGCGCCAGCAGCCAAGATACAGGGGGCAGACCCTACGAGCAGTACTTC | few | TRBJ2-7 | TRBD1 | TRBV4-1
CSARSGRPRTDTQYF | TGCAGTGCTAGGAGCGGGAGGCCCCGCACAGATACGCAGTATTTT | many | TRBJ2-3 | TRBD2 | TRBV20-1
CASSSGTSGTQETQYF | TGCGCCAGCAGCTCCGGGACTAGCGGGACCCAAGAGACCCAGTACTTC | many | TRBJ2-5 | TRBD2 | TRBV10-1
CASSLWASGDYGYTF | TGCGCCAGCAGTCTGTGGGCCTCGGGGGACTATGGCTACACCTTC | few | TRBJ1-2 | - | TRBV4-3
CASSLAPGIREAFF | TGTGCCAGCAGCTTAGCCCCTGGAATCCGTGAAGCTTTCTTT | - | TRBJ1-1 | - | TRBV7-3
CAISESDLRSYEQYF | TGTGCCATCAGTGAGTCGGACCTAAGGTCCTACGAGCAGTACTTC | few | TRBJ2-7 | - | TRBV10-3
CSAKQVSNQPQHF | TGCAGTGCTAAACAGGTTAGCAATCAGCCCCAGCATTTT | many | TRBJ1-5 | - | TRBV20-1
CASSLGGPEQYF | TGTGCCAGCAGTTTAGGAGGTCCCGAGCAGTACTTC | many | TRBJ2-7 | - | TRBV12-3/TRBV12-4
CSGNVAGGSYNEQFF | TGCAGCGGTAACGTAGCGGGAGGCTCCTACAATGAGCAGTTCTTC | many | TRBJ2-1 | TRBD2 | TRBV29-1
CASSLQGELFF | TGTGCCAGCAGTTTGCAGGGGGAGCTGTTTTTT | many | TRBJ2-2 | - | TRBV12-3/TRBV12-4
CAWSPQTSQPQHF | TGTGCCTGGAGTCCACAGACATCGCAGCCCCAGCATTTT | - | TRBJ1-5 | - | TRBV30
CSVETDSFRDTQYF | TGCAGCGTTGAGACCGACAGCTTTAGGGATACGCAGTATTTT | many | TRBJ2-3 | - | TRBV29-1
CASSLDLTRIEQFF | TGTGCCAGCAGCTTAGATCTGACCCGAATAGAGCAGTTCTTC | many | TRBJ2-1 | - | TRBV11-2
CASSLLTALAGGTDTQYF | TGTGCCAGCAGTTTACTAACTGCACTAGCGGGGGGCACAGATACGCAGTATTTT | many | TRBJ2-3 | TRBD2 | TRBV27
CASTTSGAEETQYF | TGCGCCAGCACGACTAGCGGGGCTGAAGAGACCCAGTACTTC | - | TRBJ2-5 | TRBD2 | TRBV5-1
CASSQEVSSSSETQYF | TGTGCCAGCAGCCAAGAAGTGAGCTCGTCTAGCGAGACCCAGTACTTC | few | TRBJ2-5 | - | TRBV4-2
CASSDGGRPSNQPQHF | TGTGCCAGCAGTGATGGGGGGCGGCCTAGCAATCAGCCCCAGCATTTT | many | TRBJ1-5 | - | TRBV6-1
CASSRGGNQPQHF | TGTGCCAGCAGCCGAGGGGGCAATCAGCCCCAGCATTTT | many | TRBJ1-5 | - | TRBV7-2
CASSVDTRQPQHF | TGCGCCAGCAGTGTAGATACTCGACAGCCCCAGCATTTT | many | TRBJ1-5 | - | TRBV10-2
CASSLQGFDQYF | TGTGCCAGCAGCCTGCAGGGGTTTGACCAGTACTTC | - | TRBJ2-5 | - | TRBV28
CASSLGDPPGTQYF | TGTGCCAGCAGTTTAGGGGACCCCCCCGGGACCCAGTACTTC | many | TRBJ2-5 | - | TRBV28
CASSWGPGTEAFF | TGTGCCAGCAGCTGGGGACCCGGGACTGAAGCTTTCTTT | many | TRBJ1-1 | - | TRBV11-1
CASSLELGGGNQPQHF | TGTGCCAGCAGCTTGGAGCTGGGAGGAGGCAATCAGCCCCAGCATTTT | - | TRBJ1-5 | - | TRBV7-9
CSVEFYGEAQYF | TGCAGCGTTGAGTTTTATGGCGAGGCCCAGTACTTC | few | TRBJ2-5 | - | TRBV29-1
CASSQPGLRDTIYF | TGCGCCAGCAGCCAGCCGGGACTCCGGGACACCATATATTTT | few | TRBJ1-3 | - | TRBV5-1
CASSIVQGEEQFF | TGTGCCAGTAGTATAGTCCAGGGTGAGGAGCAGTTCTTC | many | TRBJ2-1 | - | TRBV19
CATTTSGYNEQFF | TGTGCCACAACGACTAGCGGGTACAATGAGCAGTTCTTC | many | TRBJ2-1 | TRBD2 | TRBV15
CASSLPGEGQGIQYF | TGTGCCAGCAGCTTACCGGGGGAAGGGCAGGGCATTCAGTACTTC | many | TRBJ2-4 | - | TRBV13
CSAERGTGSGGEQFF | TGCAGTGCTGAGCGGGGGACAGGGTCTGGTGGTGAGCAGTTCTTC | many | TRBJ2-1 | - | TRBV20-1
CASSHGMNTEAFF | TGTGCCAGCAGCCATGGTATGAACACTGAAGCTTTCTTT | many | TRBJ1-1 | - | TRBV6-1
CASSPQGEGLEQYF | TGTGCCAGCAGTCCCCAGGGAGAGGGCCTCGAGCAGTACTTC | many | TRBJ2-7 | - | TRBV12-3/TRBV12-4
CASSLSHNQPQHF | TGTGCCAGTAGTCTCAGTCACAATCAGCCCCAGCATTTT | - | TRBJ1-5 | - | TRBV19
CASSFRHMNTEAFF | TGTGCCAGCAGTTTCAGACATATGAACACTGAAGCTTTCTTT | many | TRBJ1-1 | - | TRBV12-3/TRBV12-4
CASSPFGGDYGYTF | TGTGCCAGCAGCCCCTTCGGGGGCGACTATGGCTACACCTTC | many | TRBJ1-2 | - | TRBV12-3/TRBV12-4
CASSLNRANTGELFF | TGTGCCAGCAGTTTAAACAGAGCGAACACCGGGGAGCTGTTTTTT | once | TRBJ2-2 | - | TRBV12-3/TRBV12-4
CASSSPAAYEQYF | TGTGCCAGCAGCTCCCCGGCGGCCTACGAGCAGTACTTC | few | TRBJ2-7 | - | TRBV7-9
CSVQLGHGYGYTF | TGCAGCGTTCAATTGGGGCACGGCTATGGCTACACCTTC | many | TRBJ1-2 | - | TRBV29-1
CASSWTGYTEAFF | TGTGCCAGCAGTTGGACAGGGTACACTGAAGCTTTCTTT | many | TRBJ1-1 | TRBD1 | TRBV2
CASSLESAGGRYSDTQYF | TGTGCCAGCAGCTTAGAATCAGCGGGGGGGCGTTATAGCGATACGCAGTATTTT | few | TRBJ2-3 | TRBD2 | TRBV13
CASSLGTGSNEQFF | TGTGCCAGCAGTTTAGGGACAGGGAGCAATGAGCAGTTCTTC | many | TRBJ2-1 | TRBD1 | TRBV12-3/TRBV12-4